This T cell receptor (beta chain) is drawn from a study of blood T cell repertoires in COVID-19. About the research overall: COVID-19 samples, acute and convalescent, were from the United States, Italy and Spain.

The J segment lost 2 bases and the V segment lost 2 bases, leaving 0 bases of the junction unmatched. The CDR3 sequence is 13 residues long. Germline V CDR1 and CDR2: SGHAT, FQNNGV. In this sample, this clone turned up once. The table came from immunoSEQ multiplex PCR; TCRdb's copy has only in-frame clones and leaves some out. The sample includes roughly 150,000 clones, about 81% of them seen just once. The chain uses TRBV11-2 and TRBJ2-7, with 7 positions matching TRBD2. The specimen sequenced was peripheral blood. The receptor was derived from a man in his fifties or sixties with active or convalescent COVID-19. The CDR3 loop reads CASSLLAAYEQYF. The CDR3 nucleotides read TGTGCCAGCAGCTTACTAGCGGCCTACGAGCAGTACTTC.